This T cell receptor beta chain was observed in a study of cytomegalovirus exposure and HLA in healthy donors. This clone has only a few counts. The antigen is unknown. The study, taken as a whole, reports: Analysis performed later found roughly 18,000 TCR beta sequences associated with HLA alleles at 0.05 false discovery rate. In a later analysis, HLA-associated TCR beta chains were more clonally expanded than equally common others. As was reported, the HLA-A and HLA-B alleles of most subjects were accurately predicted from TCR beta sequences.

Trimming shortened V by 2 bases and J by 3 bases, and 19 bases separated the two germline ends. Germline V CDR1 and CDR2: SGHDN, FVKESK. The CDR3 spans 18 residues. Vbeta (60) and Jbeta (13) primers were used in the PCR. Per the authors' pipeline: In a later analysis, of around 80 million unique beta chains, roughly 11 million appeared in at least two donors. The table came from immunoSEQ multiplex PCR; TCRdb's copy has only in-frame clones and leaves some out. V, J and clone size were drawn from that table, and D and trimming were deduced from the DNA. The profile shows approximately 170,000 clones, roughly 84% of them singletons.

Sequencing was performed on PBMCs. V is TRBV14 and J is TRBJ2-2; a possible D gene is TRBD2 (5 bases). This receptor was obtained from a boy younger than 10 in good health and CMV-seronegative. The CDR3 is CASSQRSLVMGDTGELFF. Here the CDR3 DNA reads TGTGCCAGCAGCCAAAGGTCACTAGTGATGGGAGACACCGGGGAGCTGTTTTTT.